Listed below are T cell receptor beta chains from one sample, sequenced in a study of post-analysis software for immune sequencing data. TCRdb called the PCR reads again in MiXCR, with one record for every CDR3 protein. The profile shows about 560,000 distinct CDR3 sequences, about 40% of them singletons. The sample was blood. These receptors all stem from a girl aged 10 to 17 with multiple sclerosis. Both conserved end residues are part of each CDR3. A D gene is named only where the DNA matches it firmly. Clone size is shown for a subset of rows, as once, few, many or a class of expanded clone.

J gene	D gene	V gene	clone size	CDR3 protein	CDR3 DNA
TRBJ2-7	NA	TRBV27	NA	CASNYRVAYEQYF	TGTGCCAGCAACTACAGGGTGGCCTACGAGCAGTACTTC
TRBJ2-3	TRBD2	TRBV11-3	NA	CASSRGGRDTQYF	TGTGCCAGCAGCCGCGGGGGGCGCGATACGCAGTATTTT
TRBJ2-1	TRBD2	TRBV5-1	NA	CASSSEIGGNEQFF	TGCGCCAGCAGCTCCGAAATCGGGGGGAACGAGCAGTTCTTC
TRBJ1-5	NA	TRBV10-3	few	CAISPGDQVAQHF	TGTGCCATCAGCCCCGGGGACCAAGTAGCCCAGCATTTT
TRBJ1-2	NA	TRBV6-1	NA	CASSEAGQTSYGCTF	TGTGCCAGCAGTGAAGCCGGACAGACCTCCTATGGCTGCACCTTC
TRBJ1-5	NA	TRBV12-3/TRBV12-4	once	CASSYSGGENQPQHF	TGTGCCAGCAGTTACTCGGGGGGCGAGAATCAGCCCCAGCATTTT
TRBJ2-3	TRBD2	TRBV13	NA	CASSGSGGGTDTQYF	TGTGCCAGCAGCGGAAGCGGGGGGGGCACAGATACGCAGTATTTT
TRBJ2-5	TRBD2	TRBV5-1	many	CASSLVGGQETQYF	TGTGCCAGCAGCTTGGTGGGGGGGCAAGAGACCCAGTACTTC
TRBJ2-1	NA	TRBV12-3/TRBV12-4	once	CASSPFRQGFRLNEQFF	TGTGCCAGCAGCCCATTCCGTCAGGGATTCCGCCTGAATGAGCAGTTCTTC
TRBJ1-2	NA	TRBV5-1	few	CASSLYGGGDGYTF	TGCGCCAGCAGCTTGTACGGGGGCGGGGATGGCTACACCTTC
TRBJ1-2	NA	TRBV10-3	once	CAISERDGYGYTF	TGTGCCATCAGTGAGCGGGACGGCTATGGCTACACCTTC
TRBJ2-3	TRBD2	TRBV7-2	NA	CASSYYGGGSTDTQYF	TGTGCCAGCAGCTATTACGGGGGGGGTAGCACAGATACGCAGTATTTT
TRBJ2-7	NA	TRBV5-8	NA	CASSLDGRTVSYEQYF	TGTGCCAGCAGCTTGGACGGCAGGACAGTGTCCTACGAGCAGTACTTC
TRBJ2-5	NA	TRBV12-3/TRBV12-4	NA	CASSLRRLSGEQYF	TGTGCCAGCAGTTTAAGGCGTTTATCGGGTGAGCAGTACTTC
TRBJ1-4	NA	TRBV29-1	NA	CSVELTRGELFF	TGCAGCGTTGAATTGACGAGGGGAGAACTGTTTTTT
TRBJ2-5	TRBD2	TRBV3-1	NA	CASSQAVAGGRLTQYF	TGTGCCAGCAGCCAAGCGGTAGCGGGCGGGAGGCTGACCCAGTACTTC
TRBJ2-5	NA	TRBV7-2	many	CASSLAWQGGGETQYF	TGTGCCAGCAGCTTAGCGTGGCAGGGAGGAGGAGAGACCCAGTACTTC
TRBJ2-7	NA	TRBV27	few	CASTGGPYEQYF	TGTGCCAGTACTGGGGGGCCCTACGAGCAGTACTTC
TRBJ2-7	TRBD1	TRBV29-1	few	CSVEYEGTGFDEQYF	TGCAGCGTTGAATATGAGGGGACAGGGTTCGACGAGCAGTACTTC
TRBJ2-1	NA	TRBV5-1	few	CASSWLRLVDEQFF	TGCGCCAGCAGCTGGTTGCGACTAGTCGATGAGCAGTTCTTC
TRBJ2-3	NA	TRBV24-1	many	CATSRPGIADTQYF	TGTGCCACCAGCCGTCCGGGGATCGCAGATACGCAGTATTTT
TRBJ1-2	NA	TRBV6-6	NA	CASSPQRKSPANYGYTF	TGTGCCAGCAGTCCGCAGCGTAAATCACCCGCTAACTATGGCTACACCTTC
TRBJ2-1	NA	TRBV5-1	few	CASSPLPGESSYNEQFF	TGCGCCAGCAGCCCCCTGCCGGGGGAAAGCTCCTACAATGAGCAGTTCTTC
TRBJ2-3	NA	TRBV5-6	NA	CASSLKAAMSTDTQYF	TGTGCCAGCAGCTTGAAAGCCGCCATGAGCACAGATACGCAGTATTTT
TRBJ2-7	TRBD1	TRBV20-1	NA	CSARDRTGRLNEQYF	TGCAGTGCTAGAGATCGGACAGGGAGGCTTAACGAGCAGTACTTC
TRBJ2-7	TRBD1	TRBV2	many	CASRPDIGQGTYEQYF	TGTGCCAGCAGGCCAGACATCGGACAGGGGACCTACGAGCAGTACTTC
TRBJ2-1	TRBD2	TRBV2	NA	CASSRTSGSGNEQFF	TGTGCCAGCAGTAGGACTAGCGGGTCGGGCAATGAGCAGTTCTTC
TRBJ2-7	TRBD1	TRBV5-1	few	CASSPEQGLWEQYF	TGCGCCAGCAGCCCAGAACAGGGGTTGTGGGAGCAGTACTTC
TRBJ2-7	NA	TRBV5-1	NA	CASSLQETYEQYF	TGCGCCAGCAGCTTGCAGGAGACCTACGAGCAGTACTTC
TRBJ1-1	TRBD1	TRBV10-3	few	CAISDGTGRDTEAFF	TGTGCCATCAGTGATGGGACAGGGCGAGACACTGAAGCTTTCTTT
TRBJ1-2	NA	TRBV3-1	NA	CASSQGPANYGYTF	TGTGCCAGCAGCCAAGGACCGGCGAACTATGGCTACACCTTC
TRBJ2-5	NA	TRBV12-3/TRBV12-4	NA	CASSFSSGPQYF	TGTGCCAGCAGTTTCTCCAGCGGACCCCAGTACTTC
TRBJ1-2	TRBD1	TRBV4-1	few	CASSQDVTGVRANYGYTF	TGCGCCAGCAGCCAAGATGTAACAGGGGTTAGAGCTAACTATGGCTACACCTTC
TRBJ1-5	NA	TRBV10-3	NA	CAISAEYSNQPQHF	TGTGCCATCAGTGCAGAATATAGCAATCAGCCCCAGCATTTT
TRBJ1-2	NA	TRBV7-9	few	CASSLRGSEYGYTF	TGTGCCAGCAGCTTACGCGGCAGTGAATATGGCTACACCTTC
TRBJ2-7	NA	TRBV7-8	NA	CASSPAIPDLSYEQYF	TGTGCCAGCAGCCCCGCCATCCCGGACCTCTCCTACGAGCAGTACTTC
TRBJ2-5	NA	TRBV5-1	NA	CASSLAYGGQETQYF	TGCGCCAGCAGCTTGGCATATGGGGGTCAAGAGACCCAGTACTTC
TRBJ2-1	TRBD2	TRBV4-2	NA	CASSIRTSGGSSNEQFF	TGTGCCAGCAGCATCCGGACTAGCGGGGGGAGTTCGAATGAGCAGTTCTTC
TRBJ1-4	NA	TRBV11-2	NA	CASSLNSWGRNEKLFF	TGTGCCAGCAGCCTCAACAGTTGGGGCAGAAATGAAAAACTGTTTTTT
TRBJ2-7	NA	TRBV5-1	NA	CASTFRGSDYEQYF	TGCGCCAGCACTTTTAGGGGGTCGGACTACGAGCAGTACTTC
TRBJ2-7	NA	TRBV6-6	many	CASTTKVEVVGEQYF	TGTGCCAGCACCACAAAAGTTGAGGTGGTGGGCGAGCAGTACTTC
TRBJ2-1	NA	TRBV4-1	few	CASSPVVGPSYNEQFF	TGCGCCAGCAGCCCTGTGGTGGGGCCCTCCTACAATGAGCAGTTCTTC
TRBJ2-5	TRBD2	TRBV2	NA	CASSEGGRGTQYF	TGTGCCAGCAGTGAAGGCGGGAGGGGGACCCAGTACTTC
TRBJ2-7	NA	TRBV10-3	NA	CAISEQGAYEQYF	TGTGCCATCAGTGAACAGGGCGCCTACGAGCAGTACTTC
TRBJ2-5	NA	TRBV3-1	NA	CASSLRTGAQETQYF	TGTGCCAGCAGCCTCCGGACGGGGGCTCAAGAGACCCAGTACTTC
TRBJ2-1	NA	TRBV6-1	NA	CASAGGIYNEQFF	TGTGCCAGCGCAGGGGGGATTTACAATGAGCAGTTCTTC
TRBJ2-2	TRBD2	TRBV4-1	few	CASSPRGSGRAVTGELFF	TGCGCCAGCAGCCCCCGGGGTAGCGGGAGAGCGGTCACCGGGGAGCTGTTTTTT